Each of the 21 T cell receptor beta chains below was sequenced from the same sample in a study of graft-versus-host responses after intestinal transplantation. Profiled with immunoSEQ multiplex PCR; TCRdb holds only in-frame clones, not every one. The table has around 110,000 clones, roughly nine tenths seen once. Their antigens are not known. The specimen comprised unstimulated CD4+ T cells sorted from spleen or lymph node cells, sampled before intestinal transplant. These receptors were taken from a human donor who received an intestinal transplant.

The rearrangement links TRBV12-5 to TRBJ2-1, with D perhaps matching TRBD2 (6 bases). This CDR3 is 17 amino acids long. Deletions cut 5 bases from V and 0 bases from J, with 17 bases between. Per the germline V gene, CDR1 is LGHNT and CDR2 is FRNRAP. CDR3 nucleotide sequence: TGTGCTAGTGGTAAACAACCGGGACTTAGCTCCTACAATGAGCAGTTCTTC. Amino acid sequence: CASGKQPGLSSYNEQFF.

The V gene is TRBV27, the J gene TRBJ2-1; TRBD2 agrees at 8 bases. The J segment lost 15 bases and the V segment lost 4 bases, leaving 8 bases of the junction unmatched. The CDR3 has 12 amino acids. Germline lookup yields CDR1 MNHEY and CDR2 SMNVEV (reference sequence). CDR3 loop: CASSYQREKLFF. The DNA of the CDR3 is TGTGCCAGCAGTTACCAGCGGGAGAAGCTGTTCTTC.

The chain recombines TRBV6-5 with TRBJ2-5; tentatively, D is TRBD1 (6 bases). Germline-derived CDR1 and CDR2 are MNHEY and SVGAGI. The CDR3 loop spans 14 amino acids. V lost 6 bases and J lost 3, with 14 bases in between. DNA of the CDR3: TGTGCCAGCAGGAGAGGGGGAAAAAAAGAGACCCAGTACTTC. Protein: CASRRGGKKETQYF.

A single count supports this clone. This chain links TRBV6-5 with TRBJ1-2, with D possibly TRBD1 on 5 matching bases. V was shortened by 2 bases and J by 0 bases, with 7 bases between the two germline ends. This CDR3 is 14 amino acids long. CDR1 MNHEY and CDR2 SVGAGI come from the germline V gene. The CDR3 DNA sequence: TGTGCCAGCAGTTACAAGGGGACTAACTATGGCTACACCTTC. It specifies CASSYKGTNYGYTF.

In the case of this clone: This sample includes further DNA sequences coding for the same CDR3. The chain recombines TRBV11-2 with TRBJ2-5, with D uncertain. The CDR3 spans 12 residues. From germline, CDR1 is SGHAT and CDR2 FQNNGV. The V gene lost 0 bases and the J gene lost 4 bases, with 3 bases spanning the gap. The CDR3 is CASSLDRETQYF. In DNA form, the CDR3 reads TGTGCCAGCAGCTTAGATCGAGAGACCCAGTACTTC.

Only one count was recorded for this clone. This rearrangement joins TRBV7-9 to TRBJ2-7; maybe TRBD2 (5 bases). There are 16 residues in the CDR3. CDR1 and CDR2 from the germline V gene are SEHNR and FQNEAQ (reference sequence). The V end was cut by 1 base, the J end by 2 bases, with 15 bases between. CDR3 DNA: TGTGCCAGCAGCTTAGACAATAGCCGAGGGACCTACGAGCAGTACTTC. Protein sequence: CASSLDNSRGTYEQYF.

The genes are TRBV5-1 and TRBJ1-1; D ambiguous. Germline values: CDR1 SGHRS, CDR2 YFSETQ. This CDR3 region has 17 residues. Trimming left V 0 bases short and J 3 bases short, with 18 bases between. The CDR3 region has the DNA TGCGCCAGCAGCTTGGATGGGAGAGCCAGACTTCACACTGAAGCTTTCTTT. This encodes CASSLDGRARLHTEAFF.

The table lists this clone with a count of one. This chain links TRBV14 with TRBJ2-3; 7 nucleotides match TRBD1. The V gene end was trimmed by 3 bases and the J gene end by 2 bases; junction bases not matched to a gene: 8. The CDR3 is 16 amino acids. Germline V gives CDR1 SGHDN, CDR2 FVKESK. The CDR3 DNA reads TGTGCCAGCAGCCAGCACAGGGGCGCCGTCACAGATACGCAGTATTTT. Its translation: CASSQHRGAVTDTQYF. The whole variable domain, remainder taken from reference TRBV14 and TRBJ2-3, is EAGVTQFPSHSVIEKGQTVTLRCDPISGHDNLYWYRRVMGKEIKFLLHFVKESKQDESGMPNNRFLAERTGGTYSTLKVQPAELEDSGVYFCASSQHRGAVTDTQYFGPGTRLTVL.

The chain carries TRBV19 and TRBJ1-5; 10 positions match TRBD1. Germline assignment: CDR1 LNHDA and CDR2 SQIVND (reference sequence). V trimming: 9 bases; J trimming: 3 bases; junction bases outside the gene matches: 8. The CDR3 is 15 residues long. CDR3 residues: CASRTGGAFNQPQHF. The DNA for the CDR3 is TGTGCCAGCCGGACAGGGGGGGCGTTCAATCAGCCCCAGCATTTT.

The J gene is TRBJ2-3, the V gene TRBV4-3; 9 bases are a match to TRBD2. The germline V gene encodes CDR1 LGHNA and CDR2 YSLEER. The CDR3 runs 17 residues. Trimming removed 0 bases from V and 4 bases from J; junction bases left unmatched: 8. In DNA form, the CDR3 reads TGCGCCAGCAGCCAAGACGGGGCGGGGGGGCCCGCAGATACGCAGTATTTT. This gives the protein CASSQDGAGGPADTQYF.

CDR3 nucleotides: TGTGCCAGCAGCTACTCTACCCTATTCGAAAAACTGTTTTTT. Amino acid sequence: CASSYSTLFEKLFF. This chain links TRBV7-9 with TRBJ1-4; D not certain. The length of the CDR3 is 14 residues. V was trimmed by 4 bases and J by 8 bases, leaving 14 bases between them. Per germline, CDR1 SEHNR and CDR2 FQNEAQ (reference sequence). The full variable domain, rest sourced from reference TRBV7-9 and TRBJ1-4, is DTGVSQNPRHKITKRGQNVTFRCDPISEHNRLYWYRQTLGQGPEFLTYFQNEAQLEKSRLLSDRFSAERPKGSFSTLEIQRTEQGDSAMYLCASSYSTLFEKLFFGSGTQLSVL.

The chain has TRBV5-1 and TRBJ2-2, with a possible D match to TRBD2 (6 bases). This CDR3 has 15 amino acids. Germline V gives CDR1 SGHRS, CDR2 YFSETQ. With 2 bases removed from V and 5 bases from J, the gap between germline ends came to 13 bases. The CDR3 sequence is CASSFGSAGTGELFF. Here the CDR3 DNA reads TGCGCCAGCAGCTTCGGTAGTGCGGGAACCGGGGAGCTGTTTTTT.

V and J are TRBV19 and TRBJ1-1; D gene unclear. The CDR3 contains 15 residues. V was shortened by 4 bases and J by 0 bases, with 12 bases between the two germline ends. CDR1 is LNHDA and CDR2 is SQIVND in the germline V gene (reference sequence). CDR3 in DNA: TGTGCCAGTAGTAGGGCAGCGGGCGTGAACACTGAAGCTTTCTTT. Protein: CASSRAAGVNTEAFF.

DNA of the CDR3: TGCGCCAGCTCCAGACAGCCTGGACAGTACCAAGAGACCCAGTACTTC. It codes for CASSRQPGQYQETQYF. The chain has TRBV5-1 and TRBJ2-5, with D perhaps matching TRBD1 (6 bases). This CDR3 has 16 amino acids. CDR1 is SGHRS, CDR2 YFSETQ, per germline. V gave up 7 bases and J gave up 0 bases, with 19 bases separating them.

The chain has TRBV7-9 and TRBJ1-2, with 8 bases identical to TRBD1. This CDR3 is built from 14 residues. Germline V lookup: CDR1 SEHNR, CDR2 FQNEAQ (reference sequence). V dropped 5 bases and J dropped 7; count of bases not matched to a gene: 9. The CDR3 reads CASSLQGGEGGYTF. As DNA, the CDR3 is TGTGCCAGCAGCCTACAGGGGGGAGAGGGTGGCTACACCTTC.

V gene TRBV5-1 combines with J gene TRBJ2-7; 7 bases line up with TRBD1. V was clipped by 3 bases and J by 3 bases; unmatched bases: 9. Germline loops: CDR1 SGHRS, CDR2 YFSETQ. The CDR3 is 15 amino acids. CDR3 in amino acids: CASSWIGDSSYEQYF. In DNA form, the CDR3 reads TGCGCCAGCAGCTGGATAGGGGACAGCAGCTACGAGCAGTACTTC.

This chain connects TRBV7-2 to TRBJ1-1; 7 bases are shared with TRBD1. The length of the CDR3 is 13 residues. After removal of 3 bases from V and 8 bases from J, the junction contained 6 bases not matched to a gene. The V gene's germline CDR1 is SGHTA and CDR2 FQGNSA. The CDR3 region has the DNA TGTGCCAGCAGCTTCCGGGACAGATACGAAGCTTTCTTT. It translates to CASSFRDRYEAFF.

V gene TRBV29-1 combines with J gene TRBJ2-1; weak D call: TRBD1 (6 bases). The germline V gene encodes CDR1 SQVTM and CDR2 ANQGSEA. Trimming took off 6 bases at V and 5 bases at J, with 23 bases between the two ends. The CDR3 consists of 16 residues. CDR3 sequence reads: CSVGRKGGATNNEQFF. The CDR3 DNA follows: TGCAGCGTGGGGCGAAAAGGGGGAGCCACGAACAATGAGCAGTTCTTC.

The CDR3 DNA sequence: TGTGCCAGCAGCGTTGGACAGGGGAGCACTGAAGCTTTCTTT. Its protein is CASSVGQGSTEAFF. This chain joins TRBV9 and TRBJ1-1; 9 nucleotides match TRBD1. This CDR3 has 14 amino acids. CDR1 is SGDLS and CDR2 is YYNGEE in the germline V gene. V was pared by 2 bases and J by 4 bases, with 3 bases of the junction left unmatched. The full variable domain, its missing parts supplied by reference TRBV9 and TRBJ1-1, is DSGVTQTPKHLITATGQRVTLRCSPRSGDLSVYWYQQSLDQGLQFLIQYYNGEERAKGNILERFSAQQFPDLHSELNLSSLELGDSALYFCASSVGQGSTEAFFGQGTRLTVV.

J is TRBJ2-7 and V is TRBV5-4; 10 bases match TRBD2. V dropped 1 base and J dropped 3; count of bases not matched to a gene: 1. Per the germline V gene, CDR1 is SGHNT and CDR2 is YYREEE (reference sequence). This CDR3 comprises 14 residues. In DNA form, the CDR3 reads TGTGCCAGCAGCTTGCGGACTAGCGGCTACGAGCAGTACTTC. Translating gives CASSLRTSGYEQYF.

This clone was picked up one time. V and J are TRBV7-8 and TRBJ1-6; D possibly corresponds to TRBD1 (5 bases). The CDR3 runs 16 residues. Trimming took 1 base from V and 4 from J, leaving 11 bases between them. The V gene's germline CDR1 is SGHVS and CDR2 FQNEAQ. CDR3 residues: CASSLVTTAYNSPLHF. DNA of the CDR3: TGTGCCAGCAGCTTAGTAACGACAGCTTATAATTCACCCCTCCACTTT. Full variable domain (missing parts from reference TRBV7-8 and TRBJ1-6): GAGVSQSPRYKVAKRGQDVALRCDPISGHVSLFWYQQALGQGPEFLTYFQNEAQLDKSGLPSDRFFAERPEGSVSTLKIQRTQQEDSAVYLCASSLVTTAYNSPLHFGNGTRLTVT.